This T cell receptor beta chain was captured by sequencing in a study of early T cells in non-severe SARS-CoV-2 infection. This clonotype was observed at least ten times. Trimming took off 10 bases at V and 0 bases at J, with 11 bases between the two ends. This CDR3 has 13 residues. CDR1 ENHRY and CDR2 SYGVKD come from the germline V gene. The library protocol tagged individual cDNA molecules with unique molecular identifiers. One entry per CDR3 protein results from TCRdb running MiXCR on the 5' RACE reads. The table includes tens of thousands of distinct CDR3 sequences, around 5.6% detected once. The V call is TRBV10-3, the J call TRBJ2-3; D ambiguous. The sequenced material came from whole blood. This sequence originates from an adult who was a healthcare worker with PCR-confirmed SARS-CoV-2 infection or an uninfected control (not recorded which). CDR3 coding DNA: TGTGCCACTCATCCTGGAAGCACAGATACGCAGTATTTT. Its protein product is CATHPGSTDTQYF.